The 5 T cell receptor beta chains below were found in one sample sequenced in a study of regulatory T cells. Findings and limits, study-wide: Hydrophobic residues at CDR3 positions 6 and 7 were enriched in conventional CD4+ T cells of CD3G-deficient patients.

These receptors have no identified antigens. Primers: 52 TRBV forward and 13 TRBJ reverse. Repertoires were generated with immunoSEQ multiplex PCR, while TCRdb's copy carries only in-frame clones and drops some. The table lists around 29,000 clones, less than 95% of them singletons, with about 1.6% in the top ten. Specimen: conventional CD4+ T cells sorted from blood. These receptor sequences come from a person aged 18 to 35 with CD3G deficiency.

This chain joins TRBV10-3 and TRBJ2-2, with D possibly being TRBD1 (5 bases). This CDR3 spans 13 amino acids. Germline CDR1 ENHRY, CDR2 SYGVKD. Trimming removed 4 bases from V and 8 bases from J, with 11 bases in between. The CDR3, as DNA: TGTGCCATCAGTGCCCGATCAGGGGGGGAGCTGTTTTTT. Translation gives CAISARSGGELFF.

The genes are TRBV2 and TRBJ1-4; TRBD1 matches 9 bases. Trimming at V came to 11 bases and at J to 4 bases, leaving 5 bases not matched to a gene. CDR3 length: 13 amino acids. CDR1 and CDR2 from the germline V gene are SNHLY and FYNNEI. The CDR3 DNA follows: TGTGCCTCGGACAGGGGCTTTAATGAAAAACTGTTTTTT. Translation: CASDRGFNEKLFF.

This clone showed up just once. J is TRBJ2-2 and V is TRBV19; 14 bases agree with TRBD2. Trimming took 5 bases from V and 7 from J; bases not matched to a gene: 6. CDR1 and CDR2 from the germline V gene are LNHDA and SQIVND (reference sequence). This CDR3 has 16 residues. The CDR3 is CASSPGLAGVNGELFF. The DNA of the CDR3 is TGTGCCAGTAGTCCGGGACTAGCGGGAGTTAACGGGGAGCTGTTTTTT.

V and J are TRBV6-6 and TRBJ1-6; D is undetermined. Trimming pared 5 bases from V and 1 base from J, leaving 12 bases between. The CDR3 is 16 amino acids. Germline CDR1 and CDR2: MNHNY and SVGAGI (reference sequence). The CDR3 sequence: CASSTAQGSYNSPLHF. For the CDR3, the DNA is TGTGCCAGCAGTACGGCCCAAGGATCCTATAATTCACCCCTCCACTTT.

This clone was seen once. The rearrangement uses TRBV2 and TRBJ1-2; D is perhaps TRBD1 (6 bases). Germline CDR1 is SNHLY and CDR2 is FYNNEI. The CDR3 extends over 13 amino acids. Trimming left V 7 bases short and J 7 bases short, with 16 bases between. DNA of the CDR3: TGTGCCAGCACCTCGAGGGGGGAAAGTGGCTACACCTTC. This encodes CASTSRGESGYTF.